The present TCR beta chain was sequenced within a study of control samples from healthy donors and cancer patients. The table came from immunoSEQ multiplex PCR; TCRdb's copy has only in-frame clones and leaves some out. The repertoire holds about 21,000 clones, around 84% seen once, with around 23% in the top ten. CDR3 length equals 14 residues. Trimming removed 0 bases from V and 6 bases from J, with 7 bases in between. The germline CDR1 and CDR2 sequences are SGHRS and YFSETQ. The TCR originated in a man aged 55 to 70 with colorectal cancer. The J gene is TRBJ1-6, the V gene TRBV5-1; no definite D call. What was sequenced was PBMCs. The DNA of the CDR3 is TGCGCCAGCAGCTTGGAACAGCCTAATTCACCCCTCCACTTT. Translated: CASSLEQPNSPLHF.